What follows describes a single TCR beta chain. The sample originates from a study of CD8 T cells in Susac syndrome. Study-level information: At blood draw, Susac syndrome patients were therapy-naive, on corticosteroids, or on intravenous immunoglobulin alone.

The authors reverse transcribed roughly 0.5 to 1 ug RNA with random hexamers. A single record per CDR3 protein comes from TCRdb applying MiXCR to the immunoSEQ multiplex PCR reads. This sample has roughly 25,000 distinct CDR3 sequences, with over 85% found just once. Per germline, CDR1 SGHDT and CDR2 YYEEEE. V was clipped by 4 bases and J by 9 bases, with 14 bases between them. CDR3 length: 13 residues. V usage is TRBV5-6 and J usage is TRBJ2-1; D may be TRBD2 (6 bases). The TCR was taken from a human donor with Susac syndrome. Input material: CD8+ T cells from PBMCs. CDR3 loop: CASSTTTAGEQFF. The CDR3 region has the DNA TGTGCCAGCAGCACCACGACAGCGGGTGAGCAGTTCTTC.